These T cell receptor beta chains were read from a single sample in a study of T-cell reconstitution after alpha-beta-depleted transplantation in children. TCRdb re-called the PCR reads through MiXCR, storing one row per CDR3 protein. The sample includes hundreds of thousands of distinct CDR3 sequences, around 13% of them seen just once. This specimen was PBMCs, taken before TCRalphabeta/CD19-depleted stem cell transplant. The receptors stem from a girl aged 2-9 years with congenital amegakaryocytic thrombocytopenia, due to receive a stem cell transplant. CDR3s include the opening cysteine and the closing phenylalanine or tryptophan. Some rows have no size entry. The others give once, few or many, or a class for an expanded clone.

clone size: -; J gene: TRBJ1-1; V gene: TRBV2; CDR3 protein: CASFEGVMNTEAFF
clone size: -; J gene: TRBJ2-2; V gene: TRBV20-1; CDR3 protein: CSADQRATNTGELFF
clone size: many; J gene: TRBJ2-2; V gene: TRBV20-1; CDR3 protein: CSASEGGSNTGELFF
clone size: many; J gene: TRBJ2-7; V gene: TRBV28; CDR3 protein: CASSILGAYEQYF
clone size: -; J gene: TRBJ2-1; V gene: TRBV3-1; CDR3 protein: CACSFGSRREGDYNEQFF
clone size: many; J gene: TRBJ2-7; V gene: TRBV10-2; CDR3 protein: CASSVGQSSYEQYF
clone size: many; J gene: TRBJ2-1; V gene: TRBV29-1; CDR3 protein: CSVGGRRSTYNEQFF
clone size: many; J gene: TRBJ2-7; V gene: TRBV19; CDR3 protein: CASNQPEGEQYF
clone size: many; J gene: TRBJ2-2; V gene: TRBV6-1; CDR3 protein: CASSVAAAPPPGELFF
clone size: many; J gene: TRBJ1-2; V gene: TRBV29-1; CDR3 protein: CSVVGQGGMGPPNYGYTF
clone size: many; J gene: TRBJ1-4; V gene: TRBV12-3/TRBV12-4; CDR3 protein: CASSWGTGALSLFF
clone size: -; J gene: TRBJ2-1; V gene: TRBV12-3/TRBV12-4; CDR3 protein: CASRRGLAGVNEQFF
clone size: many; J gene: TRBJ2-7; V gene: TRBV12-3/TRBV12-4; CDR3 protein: CASSFPPQFYEQYF
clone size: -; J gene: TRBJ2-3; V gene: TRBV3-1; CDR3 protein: CASSHSDSSTDTQYF
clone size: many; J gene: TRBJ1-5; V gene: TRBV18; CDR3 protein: CASSTGVPSQPQHF
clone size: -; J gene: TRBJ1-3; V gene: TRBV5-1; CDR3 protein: CASSLGGRLTSGNTIYF
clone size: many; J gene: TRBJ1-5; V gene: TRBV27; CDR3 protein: CASSWTGGTSNQPQHF
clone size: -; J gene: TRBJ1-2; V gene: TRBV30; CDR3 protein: CAWSESNYGYTF
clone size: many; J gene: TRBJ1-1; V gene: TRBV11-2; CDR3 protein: CASSLSWSEAFF
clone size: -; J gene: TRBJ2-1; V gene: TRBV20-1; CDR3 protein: CSAGTGTSGILIHNEQFF
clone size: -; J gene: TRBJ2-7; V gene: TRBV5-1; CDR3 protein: CASSPTGADEQYF
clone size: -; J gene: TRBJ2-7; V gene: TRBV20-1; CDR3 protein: CSARGKMPYEQYF
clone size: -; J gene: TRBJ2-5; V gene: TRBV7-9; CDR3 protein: CASSVLAGGPETQYF
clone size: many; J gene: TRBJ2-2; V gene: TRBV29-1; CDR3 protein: CSVERFAGELFF
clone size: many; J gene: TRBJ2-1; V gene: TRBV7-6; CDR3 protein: CASSFAGGLAGQFF
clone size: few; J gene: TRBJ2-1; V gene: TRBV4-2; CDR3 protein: CASSQTGTSGTQQFF
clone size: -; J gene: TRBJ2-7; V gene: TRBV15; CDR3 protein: CATSREAGVPYEQYF
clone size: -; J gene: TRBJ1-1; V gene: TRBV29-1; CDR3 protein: CSVEDNGITEAFF